The 9 T cell receptor beta chains reported below all come from one sample, sequenced in a study of cytomegalovirus exposure and HLA in healthy donors. The PCR used 60 Vbeta and 13 Jbeta primers. Assay: immunoSEQ multiplex PCR; the TCRdb copy retains only in-frame clones and omits some. The table lists some 120,000 clones, roughly 17% of them singletons. The sequenced sample consisted of PBMCs. These TCRs come from a female donor in good health and CMV-seropositive.

The sample holds a few counts of this clone. J is TRBJ2-2 and V is TRBV27; 7 bases line up with TRBD1. This CDR3 comprises 15 residues. Germline trimming cut 4 bases from V and 4 bases from J; bases unmatched to any gene: 6. Germline V gene lookup returns CDR1 MNHEY and CDR2 SMNVEV (reference sequence). DNA for the CDR3: TGTGCCAGCAGTTCCAGGACAGGAACCACCGGGGAGCTGTTTTTT. It codes for CASSSRTGTTGELFF.

The V gene is TRBV29-1, the J gene TRBJ1-1, with 9 bases that match TRBD1. The V and J ends lost 6 bases and 1 base, in that order; junction bases with no gene match: 3. Germline V gene sequence: CDR1 SQVTM, CDR2 ANQGSEA. The length of the CDR3 is 13 residues. The CDR3, as DNA: TGCAGCGTCTCACAGGGGGCGAACACTGAAGCTTTCTTT. It is translated as CSVSQGANTEAFF.

This sequence joins TRBV28 and TRBJ2-3, with 9 bases aligning to TRBD2. Per germline, CDR1 MDHEN and CDR2 SYDVKM. The CDR3 loop spans 15 amino acids. V shed 3 bases, J shed 7 bases, and the junction held 8 bases outside the gene matches. The CDR3 DNA is TGTGCCAGCAGTTTTTATGCGGGGGGGCTTAATACGCAGTATTTT. Residues: CASSFYAGGLNTQYF.

This clone came up a few times. The chain carries TRBV6-5 and TRBJ2-5; 8 bases line up with TRBD1. V lost 7 bases and J lost 5; bases outside the gene matches: 6. This CDR3 has 13 residues. Per the germline V gene, CDR1 is MNHEY and CDR2 is SVGAGI. CDR3 sequence (DNA): TGTGCCAGCACCCAGACAGGGGCCGAGACCCAGTACTTC. Amino acids: CASTQTGAETQYF.

This clone was counted only a few times. V gene TRBV9 combines with J gene TRBJ2-1, with 7 bases aligning to TRBD2. V shed 1 base, J shed 1 base, and the junction held 8 bases outside the gene matches. This CDR3 spans 17 amino acids. The germline gives CDR1 SGDLS, CDR2 YYNGEE. CDR3 coding DNA: TGTGCCAGCAGCGTACATTCGGGGGAGGGATCCTACAATGAGCAGTTCTTC. Its translation: CASSVHSGEGSYNEQFF.

The table lists this clone with a few counts. V gene TRBV6-5 combines with J gene TRBJ1-2, with D perhaps matching TRBD1 (6 bases). The V and J ends lost 2 bases and 6 bases respectively, with 19 bases between them. Germline lookup yields CDR1 MNHEY and CDR2 SVGAGI. CDR3 length: 16 residues. CDR3 DNA sequence: TGTGCCAGCAGTTACGAGCGGGGGGGCCAGAGGAATGGCTACACCTTC. This translates into CASSYERGGQRNGYTF.

This clone showed up just a few times. The CDR3 is CASSPGYEQYF. Here the CDR3 DNA reads TGTGCCAGCAGTCCCGGCTACGAGCAGTACTTC. The rearrangement uses TRBV2 and TRBJ2-7; D gene ambiguous. The CDR3 runs 11 residues. V dropped 5 bases and J dropped 3 bases, with 5 bases sitting between them. Germline V lookup: CDR1 SNHLY, CDR2 FYNNEI. Together with reference TRBV2 and TRBJ2-7, the CDR3 gives the full variable domain: EPEVTQTPSHQVTQMGQEVILRCVPISNHLYFYWYRQILGQKVEFLVSFYNNEISEKSEIFDDQFSVERPDGSNFTLKIRSTKLEDSAMYFCASSPGYEQYFGPGTRLTVT.

This clone was picked up a small number of times. The J gene is TRBJ2-1, the V gene TRBV7-9; 11 bases line up with TRBD2. Trimming took 2 bases from V and 0 from J; bases not matched to a gene: 3. The CDR3 consists of 17 residues. Germline-derived CDR1 and CDR2 are SEHNR and FQNEAQ (reference sequence). CDR3 protein: CASSLLAGGRSYNEQFF. CDR3 sequence (DNA): TGTGCCAGCAGCTTACTAGCGGGAGGTCGCTCCTACAATGAGCAGTTCTTC.

V is TRBV18 and J is TRBJ1-1, with 12 positions matching TRBD1. Germline lookup yields CDR1 KGHSH and CDR2 LQKENI. J gave up 6 bases and V 7 bases, and 12 bases lay outside the gene matches. CDR3 length equals 16 residues. The chain's CDR3 is CASFSGTGGVVAEAFF. The CDR3 region has the DNA TGTGCCAGCTTTTCCGGGACAGGGGGCGTCGTGGCTGAAGCTTTCTTT.